Described below is a single TCR beta chain sequence and its context. This specimen comes from a study of blood T cell repertoires in COVID-19. About the study: From the United States, Italy and Spain came samples of acute and convalescent COVID-19. Sample material is recorded as cDNA or gDNA derived from T cells, B-cell-depleted T cells, or PBMCs.

With 7 bases clipped from V and 8 bases from J, the junction kept 9 bases outside the gene matches. There are 13 residues in the CDR3. CDR1 and CDR2 from the germline V gene are LNHDA and SQIVND (reference sequence). In the original workflow: Amplification with reference gene primers provided the estimates of nucleated cell counts. Using immunoSEQ multiplex PCR, the repertoire was profiled, and TCRdb retains in-frame clones only, with some absent. V and J calls and clone size are given by that table; D and trimming were obtained from the DNA. The data contain a few hundred thousand clones, around 87% of them singletons.

The TCR sequence derives from a human donor in a cohort sampled during active COVID-19. V usage is TRBV19 and J usage is TRBJ1-2; TRBD1 aligns across 8 bases. Sample: peripheral blood. CDR3 sequence reads: CASTNQGARGYTF. The CDR3 region has the DNA TGTGCCAGTACCAACCAGGGGGCGCGAGGCTACACCTTC.